The sequence of this TCR beta chain was determined in a study of post-analysis software for immune sequencing data. Findings and caveats of the study: TRBV5-6, TRBV5-1 and TRBV20-1 were among 4 or 5 TRBV segments more frequent in patients than controls. Those with multiple sclerosis, the patient group, showed significantly lower normalized Chao1 diversity than controls. Samples from a shared batch, those prepared together, strongly co-clustered by F measure.

Concerning this clonotype: Its antigen remains unidentified.

The CDR3 length is 12 residues. Germline CDR1 reads DFQATT; CDR2 reads SNEGSKA (reference sequence). Unique-molecular-identifier-tagged TCR beta cDNA libraries were used. With 1 to 10 million T cells as the source, a few hundred thousand cDNA molecules resulted. TCRdb re-called the PCR reads with MiXCR, one entry per CDR3 protein. The sample yields 650,000 to 850,000 distinct CDR3 sequences, around 42% seen once. The receptor was derived from a girl aged 5 to 17 with multiple sclerosis. The sample taken for sequencing was blood. The chain carries TRBV20-1 and TRBJ2-1, with 8 bases matching TRBD1. The CDR3 sequence: CRADRGDNEQFF. The CDR3 nucleotides are TGCAGGGCCGACAGGGGTGACAATGAGCAGTTCTTC.